This TCR beta chain was retrieved from a study of blood T cells in healthy people across ages. Study results and caveats: Diversity estimates drawn from one million T cells were deemed underestimates.

Notes on this clonotype: Its antigen remains unknown.

The second PCR ran about 7 to 12 cycles with a sample-barcoded 5' primer and J-beta primers. One entry per CDR3 protein, called by TCRdb with MiXCR from the 5' RACE reads. Of hundreds of thousands of distinct CDR3 sequences listed, over 45% are singletons. CDR3 length equals 13 residues. CDR1 and CDR2 from the germline V gene are SGHNT and YENEEA. V was pared by 3 bases and J by 3 bases, with 5 bases between. The chain links TRBV11-3 to TRBJ1-4; D not certain. Sequencing was performed on blood. This TCR was sampled from a woman aged 60-75 years in good health. The chain's CDR3 is CASSFSPNEKLFF. CDR3 in DNA: TGTGCCAGCAGCTTCAGTCCTAATGAAAAACTGTTTTTT.